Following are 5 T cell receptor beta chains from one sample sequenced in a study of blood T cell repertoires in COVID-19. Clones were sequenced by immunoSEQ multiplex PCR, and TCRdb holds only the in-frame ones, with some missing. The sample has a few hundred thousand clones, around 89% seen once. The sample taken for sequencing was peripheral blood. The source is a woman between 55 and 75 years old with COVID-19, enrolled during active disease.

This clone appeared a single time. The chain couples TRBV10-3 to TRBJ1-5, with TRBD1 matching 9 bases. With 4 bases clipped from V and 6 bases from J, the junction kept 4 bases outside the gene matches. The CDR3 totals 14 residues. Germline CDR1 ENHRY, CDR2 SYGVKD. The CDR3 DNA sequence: TGTGCCATCAGTGCGGGACAGGGAACTCAGCCCCAGCATTTT. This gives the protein CAISAGQGTQPQHF.

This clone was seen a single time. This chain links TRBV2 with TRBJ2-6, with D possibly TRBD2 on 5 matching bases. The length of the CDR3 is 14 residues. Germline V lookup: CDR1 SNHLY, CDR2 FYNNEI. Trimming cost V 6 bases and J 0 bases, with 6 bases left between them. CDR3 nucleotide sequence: TGTGCCAGCAGCCGGGACTCTGGGGCCAACGTCCTGACTTTC. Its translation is CASSRDSGANVLTF.

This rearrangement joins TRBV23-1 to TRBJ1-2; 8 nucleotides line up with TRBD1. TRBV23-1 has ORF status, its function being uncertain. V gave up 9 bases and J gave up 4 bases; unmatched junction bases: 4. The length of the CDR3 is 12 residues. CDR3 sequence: CASGQGGYGYTF. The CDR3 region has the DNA TGCGCCAGTGGACAGGGCGGCTATGGCTACACCTTC.

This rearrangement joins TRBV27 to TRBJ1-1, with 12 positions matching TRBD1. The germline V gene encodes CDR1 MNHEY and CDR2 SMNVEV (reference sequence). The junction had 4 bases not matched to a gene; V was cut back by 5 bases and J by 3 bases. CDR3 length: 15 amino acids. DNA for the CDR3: TGTGCCAGCAGTCAAGGGACAGGGGGCTACACTGAAGCTTTCTTT. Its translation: CASSQGTGGYTEAFF.

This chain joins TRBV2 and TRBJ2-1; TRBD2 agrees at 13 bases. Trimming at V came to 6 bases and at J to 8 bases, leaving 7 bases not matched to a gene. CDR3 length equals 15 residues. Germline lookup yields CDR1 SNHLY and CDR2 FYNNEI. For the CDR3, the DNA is TGTGCCAGCAGCACCGGGACTAGCGGGGTAGATGAGCAGTTCTTC. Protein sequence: CASSTGTSGVDEQFF.